This TCR beta chain was captured in a study of radiotherapy plus CTLA-4 blockade in lung cancer. Study-level background: Among patients, around 18% showed objective responses, and 25% to 35% had disease control.

There are 16 residues in the CDR3. CDR1 and CDR2 (germline): SGHNT, YYREEE (reference sequence). V shed 0 bases, J shed 6 bases, and the junction held 10 bases outside the gene matches. Findings and caveats of the study: The study found tumor-derived TCR clones expanded in blood after radiotherapy plus ipilimumab. Alongside interferon-beta, early blood T cell clone dynamics were reportedly the best predictor of response.

In regard to this clone: The antigen is not known.

Only in-frame clones appear in the TCRdb table, and some are missing; sequencing was by immunoSEQ multiplex PCR. The data contain some 51,000 clones, about 85% of them singletons. Enrolled patients, whose metastatic non-small-cell lung cancer was chemo-refractory, received focal radiation plus CTLA-4 blockade with ipilimumab. Sequencing used peripheral blood, obtained from a patient treated with radiotherapy plus ipilimumab. The chain recombines TRBV5-4 with TRBJ2-3; 7 nucleotides align to TRBD2. The clonotype comes from a human donor with non-small cell lung cancer who had a complete response to radiotherapy plus ipilimumab. CDR3 DNA sequence: TGTGCCAGCAGCTTGGTGGCTAGCGGCGGGGTGGATACGCAGTATTTT. It codes for CASSLVASGGVDTQYF.